The rows below give T cell receptor beta chains drawn from one sample of a study of T cells in Graves' hyperthyroidism and ophthalmopathy. From the multiplex PCR reads, TCRdb called clonotypes with MiXCR, one entry per CDR3 protein. Seen here are approximately 410,000 distinct CDR3 sequences, about 14% observed once, and the top ten hold about 13%. Specimen: blood. Receptors originate from a man aged 18 to 29 with Graves' ophthalmopathy. The CDR3 runs from the conserved cysteine through the conserved F or W. D genes are given only for firm matches. The size entry is marked missing in some rows and otherwise reads once, few, many or a size class.

>TRBV27|TRBJ1-2|few|NA
TGTGCCAGCAGTTTTAGTGGGGCTAATGGCTACACCTTC
CASSFSGANGYTF
>TRBV24-1|TRBJ2-7|few|TRBD2
TGTGCCACCAGTGATTGGGAGGGTTACGAGCAGTACTTC
CATSDWEGYEQYF
>TRBV7-9|TRBJ2-5|many|NA
TGTGCCAGCACCAACAATAGGGGGACCCAGTACTTC
CASTNNRGTQYF
>TRBV10-1|TRBJ1-1|many|NA
TGCGCCAGCAGTGTGTCAGGGACTGAAGCTTTCTTT
CASSVSGTEAFF
>TRBV30|TRBJ2-5|many|TRBD2
TGTGCCTGGAGGTCTCTAGCGGGGGGGCGAGAGACCCAGTACTTC
CAWRSLAGGRETQYF
>TRBV3-1|TRBJ2-7|NA|NA
TGTGCCAGCAGCCAAGTTGGGTTGGAGAGGGAGCAGTACTTC
CASSQVGLEREQYF
>TRBV9|TRBJ1-4|NA|NA
TGTGCCAGCAGCGTAGAGGTCACTAATGAAAAACTGTTTTTT
CASSVEVTNEKLFF
>TRBV5-1|TRBJ1-2|many|NA
TGCGCCAGCAGCTTGGGGGAAGTACATGGCTACACCTTC
CASSLGEVHGYTF
>TRBV2|TRBJ1-4|many|TRBD1
TGTGCCAGCAGTGAGCAAGGACAGGGTTATGAAAAACTGTTTTTT
CASSEQGQGYEKLFF
>TRBV3-1|TRBJ2-4|few|NA
TGTGCCAGCAGCCAAGTTGGGGCCAAAAACATTCAGTACTTC
CASSQVGAKNIQYF
>TRBV5-1|TRBJ2-5|many|NA
TGCGCCAGCAGCTTTAACGGCCTAGAGACCCAGTACTTC
CASSFNGLETQYF
>TRBV20-1|TRBJ1-2|many|TRBD1
TGCAGTGCTAGAGACGAACAGGGGTGGGGCTACACCTTC
CSARDEQGWGYTF
>TRBV6-5|TRBJ1-1|few|NA
TGTGCCAGCAGTTACGGGGACGGGGGCGAAGCTTTCTTT
CASSYGDGGEAFF
>TRBV7-9|TRBJ1-2|few|NA
TGTGCCAGCAGCTTGGGCAGCGCAAACTATGGCTACACCTTC
CASSLGSANYGYTF
>TRBV24-1|TRBJ2-5|many|NA
TGTGCCACCAGTGCTTCCGGGCCCCTGGAGAGAGAGACCCAGTACTTC
CATSASGPLERETQYF
>TRBV6-1|TRBJ2-7|many|NA
TGTGCCAGCAGTACCTTGGGACCTCCCTACGAGCAGTACTTC
CASSTLGPPYEQYF
>TRBV19|TRBJ2-7|few|NA
TGTGCCAGTAGTATTCAAGACAGCACCTACGAGCAGTACTTC
CASSIQDSTYEQYF
>TRBV12-3/TRBV12-4|TRBJ2-4|many|NA
TGTGCCAGCAGTGCAAACGACAGGCCTCAGTACTTC
CASSANDRPQYF
>TRBV7-9|TRBJ2-1|many|NA
TGTGCCAGCAGCCGAAGTGCCGATGAGCAGTTCTTC
CASSRSADEQFF
>TRBV11-2|TRBJ2-1|many|NA
TGTGCCAGCAGCTCCCCCACAAACTCCTACAATGAGCAGTTCTTC
CASSSPTNSYNEQFF
>TRBV27|TRBJ1-1|many|NA
TGTGCCAGCAGTTTACAAGGGGGTTGGAACACTGAAGCTTTCTTT
CASSLQGGWNTEAFF
>TRBV6-1|TRBJ1-1|many|TRBD1
TGTGCCAGCCATTCGACAGGGCCCACTGAAGCTTTCTTT
CASHSTGPTEAFF
>TRBV4-1|TRBJ2-3|many|TRBD1
TGCGCCAGCAGCCAAGACAGGGGGGATACGCAGTATTTT
CASSQDRGDTQYF
>TRBV4-2|TRBJ1-5|NA|TRBD1
TGTGCCAGCAGCCAAATCCCCGACAGGGTATTGCAGCCCCAGCATTTT
CASSQIPDRVLQPQHF
>TRBV12-3/TRBV12-4|TRBJ1-6|NA|NA
TGTGCCAGCAGAGGAGGGGGTATACCCCTCCACTTT
CASRGGGIPLHF
>TRBV30|TRBJ2-7|few|NA
TGTGCCTGGGCAGGGGGGGCCAGCTCCTACGAGCAGTACTTC
CAWAGGASSYEQYF
>TRBV29-1|TRBJ1-2|many|NA
TGCAGCGTTGCCGGGGGGCGACGCTATGGCTACACCTTC
CSVAGGRRYGYTF
>TRBV2|TRBJ2-6|many|NA
TGTGCCAGCAGGACCTCTGGGGCCAACGTCCTGACTTTC
CASRTSGANVLTF
>TRBV27|TRBJ2-5|many|NA
TGTGCCAGCAGTAGCCAGGGGGGACAGACCCAGTACTTC
CASSSQGGQTQYF